These 23 T cell receptor beta chains originate from one sample sequenced in a study of blood T cell repertoires in COVID-19. Some clones are missing from TCRdb's copy, which holds only in-frame ones; the method was immunoSEQ multiplex PCR. Counted here are approximately 230,000 clones, around 83% occurring once; the ten biggest clones make up about 9.6%. Sequenced material: peripheral blood. Receptors originate from a man aged 80 or over with acute or convalescent COVID-19.

The J gene is TRBJ1-5, the V gene TRBV18; D may be TRBD1 (5 bases). V lost 1 base and J lost 5, with 9 bases in between. Germline assignment: CDR1 KGHSH and CDR2 LQKENI. The CDR3 runs 14 residues. The CDR3 DNA follows: TGTGCCAGCTCACCACGGAAAGGGGATCAGCCCCAGCATTTT. This sequence encodes CASSPRKGDQPQHF.

The chain carries TRBV5-6 and TRBJ2-5; weak D call: TRBD1 (6 bases). Germline CDR1 and CDR2: SGHDT and YYEEEE. The CDR3 sequence is 15 residues long. V gave up 1 base and J gave up 5 bases, with 15 bases separating them. In DNA, the CDR3 is TGTGCCAGCAGCTTGCAACAGGGCTGGTTGGAGACCCAGTACTTC. It yields the protein CASSLQQGWLETQYF.

J is TRBJ1-1 and V is TRBV27; D might be TRBD1 (6 bases). The V and J ends lost 3 bases and 1 base respectively, with 9 bases between them. Germline V CDR1 and CDR2: MNHEY, SMNVEV (reference sequence). The CDR3 has 14 residues. CDR3 residues: CASSFRGKNTEAFF. The DNA for the CDR3 is TGTGCCAGCAGTTTCAGGGGCAAGAACACTGAAGCTTTCTTT.

This clone was seen a single time. The J gene is TRBJ2-1, the V gene TRBV30; the D gene is possibly TRBD2 (7 bases). The V and J ends lost 4 bases and 6 bases respectively, with 16 bases between them. CDR1 GTSNPN and CDR2 SVGIG come from the germline V gene (reference sequence). CDR3 size: 14 residues. The CDR3 bases are TGTGCCTGGATTTCAAGGGGGGGAACCAATGAGCAGTTCTTC. Amino acid sequence: CAWISRGGTNEQFF.

This chain connects TRBV18 to TRBJ2-2; possible D gene TRBD1, 5 bases. This CDR3 comprises 14 residues. Trimming left V 3 bases short and J 2 bases short, with 7 bases between. Germline V gene data show CDR1 as KGHSH and CDR2 as LQKENI. Here the CDR3 reads CASSPDSNTGELFF. DNA of the CDR3: TGTGCCAGCTCACCCGACAGCAACACCGGGGAGCTGTTTTTT.

This rearrangement joins TRBV9 to TRBJ2-1; TRBD1 agrees at 8 bases. The CDR3 loop spans 15 amino acids. Trimming cost V 2 bases and J 4 bases; bases outside gene matches: 5. Per germline, CDR1 SGDLS and CDR2 YYNGEE. This CDR3 reads CASSVGTGPYNEQFF. The CDR3, as DNA: TGTGCCAGCAGCGTCGGGACAGGTCCTTACAATGAGCAGTTCTTC. Full variable domain (missing parts from reference TRBV9 and TRBJ2-1): DSGVTQTPKHLITATGQRVTLRCSPRSGDLSVYWYQQSLDQGLQFLIQYYNGEERAKGNILERFSAQQFPDLHSELNLSSLELGDSALYFCASSVGTGPYNEQFFGPGTRLTVL.

The chain carries TRBV6-5 and TRBJ1-2; D remains ambiguous. Looked up from germline, CDR1 is MNHEY and CDR2 is SVGAGI. The CDR3 length is 14 residues. V was clipped by 6 bases and J by 6 bases, with 17 bases between them. CDR3 DNA sequence: TGTGCCAGCAGCCGAGGACTCTTGACGGATGGCTACACCTTC. It translates to CASSRGLLTDGYTF.

The table lists this clone with a count of one. This sequence joins TRBV7-8 and TRBJ2-7, with a weak D call TRBD1 (5 bases). Between the trimmed V and J ends, which lost 4 bases and 7 bases, there was a span of 20 bases. The germline V gene encodes CDR1 SGHVS and CDR2 FQNEAQ. The CDR3 has 15 amino acids. The CDR3: CASSSEGGSGLEQYF. CDR3 DNA: TGTGCCAGCAGCTCAGAAGGTGGTTCAGGGTTGGAGCAGTACTTC.

This rearrangement joins TRBV30 to TRBJ1-6, with D perhaps matching TRBD1 (6 bases). Germline assignment: CDR1 GTSNPN and CDR2 SVGIG (reference sequence). There are 18 residues in the CDR3. V lost 2 bases and J lost 5, with 22 bases in between. CDR3 in amino acids: CAWSRPDSRGGHNSPLHF. As DNA, the CDR3 is TGTGCCTGGAGTCGACCGGACAGCCGAGGGGGTCATAATTCACCCCTCCACTTT. The variable domain in full, completed from reference TRBV30 and TRBJ1-6, reads SQTIHQWPATLVQPVGSPLSLECTVEGTSNPNLYWYRQAAGRGLQLLFYSVGIGQISSEVPQNLSASRPQDRQFILSSKKLLLSDSGFYLCAWSRPDSRGGHNSPLHFGNGTRLTVT.

This clone has a handful of counts. DNA of the CDR3: TGTGCCATCAGTGAGTCGGGGACAGGTACCTACACCTTC. It yields the protein CAISESGTGTYTF. The chain recombines TRBV10-3 with TRBJ1-2; 8 positions match TRBD1. CDR1 is ENHRY and CDR2 is SYGVKD in the germline V gene. The CDR3 extends over 13 amino acids. V trimming: 0 bases; J trimming: 10 bases; junction bases outside the gene matches: 4.

V usage is TRBV18 and J usage is TRBJ1-3, with 7 positions matching TRBD1. Germline V gives CDR1 KGHSH, CDR2 LQKENI. V gave up 3 bases and J gave up 0 bases; unmatched junction bases: 5. This CDR3 is built from 16 residues. CDR3 DNA sequence: TGTGCCAGCTCACCCCCGGGACAGCGCTCTGGAAACACCATATATTTT. Translating it yields CASSPPGQRSGNTIYF.

The genes are TRBV7-3 and TRBJ2-3; 10 nucleotides agree with TRBD1. V lost 5 bases and J lost 3; bases outside the gene matches: 2. CDR1 SGHTA and CDR2 FQGTGA come from the germline V gene. The CDR3 is 14 amino acids. CDR3 sequence reads: CASSGTGVTDTQYF. CDR3 sequence (DNA): TGTGCCAGCAGCGGGACAGGGGTGACAGATACGCAGTATTTT.

The genes are TRBV27 and TRBJ2-1; TRBD2 matches at 7 bases. The CDR3 sequence is 15 residues long. V lost 5 bases to trimming and J lost 7 bases; unmatched junction nucleotides: 11. Looked up from germline, CDR1 is MNHEY and CDR2 is SMNVEV (reference sequence). Here the CDR3 DNA reads TGTGCCAGCAGTCTGGGACTACCCGGCCCGAATGAGCAGTTCTTC. This translates into CASSLGLPGPNEQFF.

In its sample, this clone was seen a few times. The J gene is TRBJ2-7, the V gene TRBV30, with TRBD1 identical over 8 bases. The CDR3 is 13 amino acids. V lost 5 bases and J lost 3; bases outside the gene matches: 6. The germline V gene encodes CDR1 GTSNPN and CDR2 SVGIG (reference sequence). CDR3 in DNA: TGTGCCTGGCGCAGCAGGGGGCTCTACGAGCAGTACTTC. Its protein is CAWRSRGLYEQYF.

The chain couples TRBV20-1 to TRBJ1-3, with 7 nucleotides matching TRBD1. V lost 6 bases, J lost 16 bases, and 12 bases stayed unmatched. CDR1 and CDR2 from the germline V gene are DFQATT and SNEGSKA (reference sequence). The CDR3 is made up of 11 amino acids. CDR3 amino acids: CSATSDRSFYF. The CDR3, as DNA: TGCAGTGCAACCTCGGACAGGTCGTTCTATTTT.

V usage is TRBV7-3 and J usage is TRBJ2-6; D perhaps matches TRBD1 (5 bases). The germline V gene encodes CDR1 SGHTA and CDR2 FQGTGA. The V end was cut by 5 bases, the J end by 0 bases, with 8 bases between. The CDR3 has 15 residues. The CDR3 nucleotides are TGTGCCAGCAGCCGACAGTACTCTGGGGCCAACGTCCTGACTTTC. It translates to CASSRQYSGANVLTF. The full variable domain, completed using reference TRBV7-3 and TRBJ2-6, is GAGVSQTPSNKVTEKGKYVELRCDPISGHTALYWYRQSLGQGPEFLIYFQGTGAADDSGLPNDRFFAVRPEGSVSTLKIQRTERGDSAVYLCASSRQYSGANVLTFGAGSRLTVL.

The V call is TRBV2, the J call TRBJ2-7; 8 positions match TRBD2. The CDR3 loop spans 14 amino acids. Germline values: CDR1 SNHLY, CDR2 FYNNEI. Losses at the gene ends were 5 bases for V and 5 bases for J; bases not matched to a gene: 8. Here the CDR3 DNA reads TGTGCCAGCAGTTCGTGGACTAGCAAGGACGAGCAGTACTTC. Translated: CASSSWTSKDEQYF.

V is TRBV5-1 and J is TRBJ2-1; 8 bases map to TRBD1. The CDR3 has 13 residues. Germline V gene lookup returns CDR1 SGHRS and CDR2 YFSETQ. CDR3 coding DNA: TGCGCTGGTAGAGGACAGGGACACAATGAGCAGTTCTTC. This gives the protein CAGRGQGHNEQFF.

This clone was detected only once. J is TRBJ1-5 and V is TRBV5-8; 9 bases are shared with TRBD1. V lost 0 bases to trimming and J lost 4 bases; unmatched junction nucleotides: 5. This CDR3 is built from 16 residues. Germline CDR1 reads SGHTS; CDR2 reads YDEGEE. The DNA for the CDR3 is TGTGCCAGCAGCTTGGGAACCGGGACAGGGAATCAGCCCCAGCATTTT. It is translated as CASSLGTGTGNQPQHF. The entire variable domain, with the rest obtained from reference TRBV5-8 and TRBJ1-5, is as follows: EAGVTQSPTHLIKTRGQQATLRCSPISGHTSVYWYQQALGLGLQFLLWYDEGEERNRGNFPPRFSGRQFPNYSSELNVNALELEDSALYLCASSLGTGTGNQPQHFGDGTRLSIL.

The chain uses TRBV28 and TRBJ1-4; unclear D gene. V lost 6 bases to trimming and J lost 2 bases, with 13 bases between them. This CDR3 has 15 amino acids. Germline loops: CDR1 MDHEN, CDR2 SYDVKM. CDR3 sequence reads: CASSSQWRTNEKLFF. For the CDR3, the DNA is TGTGCCAGCAGCTCGCAATGGCGGACTAATGAAAAACTGTTTTTT.

V and J are TRBV19 and TRBJ1-1; D is uncertain. Germline V lookup: CDR1 LNHDA, CDR2 SQIVND (reference sequence). The V gene lost 5 bases and the J gene lost 2 bases, with 12 bases spanning the gap. This CDR3 contains 14 residues. CDR3 sequence: CASSRREQNTEAFF. The CDR3 DNA follows: TGTGCCAGTAGTCGACGGGAACAAAACACTGAAGCTTTCTTT.

The chain carries TRBV5-5 and TRBJ2-7; D is perhaps TRBD2 (6 bases). The CDR3 is made up of 13 amino acids. V gave up 5 bases and J gave up 3 bases, with 12 bases separating them. Germline lookup yields CDR1 SGHKS and CDR2 YYEKEE (reference sequence). Here the CDR3 reads CASRRLGSYEQYF. DNA of the CDR3: TGTGCCAGCAGGAGACTAGGGAGCTACGAGCAGTACTTC.

The gene calls are TRBV24-1 and TRBJ2-1, with 15 bases fitting TRBD2. CDR1 is KGHDR, CDR2 SFDVKD, per germline. V dropped 1 base and J dropped 6; count of bases not matched to a gene: 3. The CDR3 spans 17 residues. CDR3 region: CATSDFGGLAGGNEQFF. The CDR3, as DNA: TGTGCCACCAGTGATTTCGGGGGACTAGCGGGAGGCAATGAGCAGTTCTTC.